Following are 18 T cell receptor beta chains from one sample sequenced in a study of tumor-infiltrating lymphocytes in localized non-small cell lung cancer. Assay: immunoSEQ multiplex PCR; the TCRdb copy retains only in-frame clones and omits some. The sample consists of under 20,000 clones, about three quarters of them appearing once. Sequences were obtained from lung tumor tissue. The source of these receptors is a human donor with non-small cell lung cancer.

This clone has only a few counts. The V gene is TRBV5-1, the J gene TRBJ1-1; weak D call: TRBD1 (6 bases). CDR3 length: 13 amino acids. Trimming cost V 1 base and J 4 bases, with 8 bases left between them. CDR1 and CDR2 (germline): SGHRS, YFSETQ. CDR3 DNA: TGCGCCAGCAGCTTGCTAGGGGGCACTGAAGCTTTCTTT. Amino acid sequence: CASSLLGGTEAFF.

The chain couples TRBV7-5 to TRBJ2-5; TRBD2 was called by the table and not checked on the DNA. TRBV7-5 is given as a pseudogene. CDR3 size: 17 residues. The CDR3 DNA reads as TGTGCCAGAAGCTTAGGTCCGGAGCGGGGCCCCAGAGAGACCCAGTACTTC. Residues: CARSLGPERGPRETQYF.

V is TRBV5-1 and J is TRBJ2-5; possibly TRBD1 for D (6 bases). Trimming took 7 bases from V and 5 from J, leaving 18 bases between them. Germline CDR1 SGHRS, CDR2 YFSETQ. CDR3 size: 14 residues. This CDR3 is CASSQGFLGETQYF. Here the CDR3 DNA reads TGCGCCAGCTCGCAGGGGTTTCTCGGGGAGACCCAGTACTTC.

This sequence joins TRBV6-6 and TRBJ1-2; 9 positions agree with TRBD1. CDR1 is MNHNY and CDR2 is SVGAGI in the germline V gene (reference sequence). V gave up 11 bases and J gave up 3 bases; unmatched junction bases: 4. The length of the CDR3 is 12 residues. CDR3 sequence: CAVQGADYGYTF. The CDR3 region has the DNA TGTGCCGTACAGGGGGCAGACTATGGCTACACCTTC.

This clone was found once. The chain links TRBV29-1 to TRBJ2-1; D is undetermined. The CDR3 runs 10 residues. CDR1 and CDR2 from the germline V gene are SQVTM and ANQGSEA. The ends were cut back, 7 bases at V and 6 bases at J, with 7 bases in the middle. The CDR3 sequence: CSGKLNEQFF. The CDR3 DNA follows: TGCAGCGGCAAGCTCAATGAGCAGTTCTTC.

The chain links TRBV11-2 to TRBJ2-7; possibly TRBD1 for D (6 bases). V was cut by 3 bases and J by 4 bases, with 13 bases left in between. This CDR3 has 14 residues. Germline-derived CDR1 and CDR2 are SGHAT and FQNNGV. DNA for the CDR3: TGTGCCAGCAGCTTTGGGACAATGGGATACGAGCAGTACTTC. Protein sequence: CASSFGTMGYEQYF.

V is TRBV18 and J is TRBJ2-5; 9 nucleotides agree with TRBD1. The V segment lost 3 bases and the J segment 5 bases; nucleotides outside the gene matches: 10. This CDR3 has 16 residues. Germline V lookup: CDR1 KGHSH, CDR2 LQKENI. CDR3 residues: CASSPLGTGILETQYF. The CDR3 coding sequence is TGTGCCAGCTCACCGTTAGGGACAGGGATTCTGGAGACCCAGTACTTC.

This chain uses TRBV6-6 with TRBJ2-7; 7 positions match TRBD1. Germline CDR1 and CDR2: MNHNY and SVGAGI (reference sequence). Germline trimming cut 5 bases from V and 6 bases from J; bases unmatched to any gene: 10. The CDR3 runs to 14 residues. The CDR3 loop reads CASSTRTGWSEQYF. The CDR3 bases are TGTGCCAGCAGTACCCGGACAGGCTGGTCCGAGCAGTACTTC.

This clone was seen once. The chain recombines TRBV18 with TRBJ2-2; D is unresolved. V was clipped by 4 bases and J by 1 base, with 10 bases between them. The CDR3 is 15 residues long. Germline-derived CDR1 and CDR2 are KGHSH and LQKENI. CDR3 in amino acids: CASSLQERNTGELFF. Written as DNA, the CDR3 is TGTGCCAGCTCACTCCAGGAGAGGAACACCGGGGAGCTGTTTTTT.

This clone came up a few times. The chain employs TRBV19 and TRBJ2-7; TRBD2 matches 12 bases. Looked up from germline, CDR1 is LNHDA and CDR2 is SQIVND (reference sequence). This CDR3 comprises 13 residues. Trimming cost V 6 bases and J 4 bases; bases outside gene matches: 1. CDR3 region: CASRLAGGYEQYF. The CDR3 DNA reads as TGTGCCAGTAGACTAGCGGGGGGATACGAGCAGTACTTC. The full variable domain, its missing parts supplied by reference TRBV19 and TRBJ2-7, is DGGITQSPKYLFRKEGQNVTLSCEQNLNHDAMYWYRQDPGQGLRLIYYSQIVNDFQKGDIAEGYSVSREKKESFPLTVTSAQKNPTAFYLCASRLAGGYEQYFGPGTRLTVT.

The rearrangement joins TRBV7-2 to TRBJ1-1; TRBD1 agrees at 7 bases. Germline loops: CDR1 SGHTA, CDR2 FQGNSA. V shed 5 bases, J shed 5 bases, and the junction held 5 bases outside the gene matches. The CDR3 sequence is 13 residues long. The CDR3 DNA reads TGTGCCAGCAGCCTTAGACAGGGAACTGAAGCTTTCTTT. Amino acid sequence: CASSLRQGTEAFF.

The chain is built from TRBV29-1 and TRBJ1-2; D ambiguous. This CDR3 has 12 amino acids. The V and J ends lost 4 bases and 8 bases respectively, with 14 bases between them. Germline V lookup: CDR1 SQVTM, CDR2 ANQGSEA. The CDR3 region is CSVASGVMGYTF. The CDR3 DNA reads TGCAGCGTTGCGTCCGGCGTGATGGGCTACACCTTC.

The J gene is TRBJ1-2, the V gene TRBV19; TRBD1 matches at 7 bases. CDR3 size: 15 residues. The V segment lost 6 bases and the J segment 6 bases; nucleotides outside the gene matches: 13. CDR1 is LNHDA and CDR2 is SQIVND in the germline V gene (reference sequence). CDR3 loop: CASSPRDSTRDGYTF. CDR3 coding DNA: TGTGCCAGTAGCCCCCGGGACAGTACAAGGGATGGCTACACCTTC.

A word on this clone: Germline and junction disagree at one end, which may indicate a read error. This sequence joins TRBV5-6 and TRBJ1-2, with 12 bases that match TRBD1. Germline lookup yields CDR1 SGHDT and CDR2 YYEEEE. The CDR3 covers 14 residues. This CDR3 reads CASRLGQGAYGYTF. The CDR3 DNA reads TGTGCCAGCAGGTTGGGACAGGGGGCCTATGGCTACACCTTC. The variable domain in full, completed from reference TRBV5-6 and TRBJ1-2, reads DAGVTQSPTHLIKTRGQQVTLRCSPKSGHDTVSWYQQALGQGPQFIFQYYEEEERQRGNFPDRFSGHQFPNYSSELNVNALLLGDSALYLCASRLGQGAYGYTFGSGTRLTVV.

This clone was counted between two and nine times. The chain uses TRBV10-1 and TRBJ1-1; 8 positions agree with TRBD1. The CDR3 extends over 16 amino acids. V lost 3 bases to trimming and J lost 1 base; unmatched junction nucleotides: 7. Germline-derived CDR1 and CDR2 are WNHNN and SYGVQD (reference sequence). DNA of the CDR3: TGCGCCAGCAGTGATGACCCCGGGACAGGGAACACTGAAGCTTTCTTT. Translated, it gives CASSDDPGTGNTEAFF.

Turning to this clone: Germline is not matched at one junction end, which may reflect a read error. This chain connects TRBV28 to TRBJ1-1; weak D call: TRBD1 (6 bases). The CDR3 extends over 15 amino acids. Per the germline V gene, CDR1 is MDHEN and CDR2 is SYDVKM. The DNA for the CDR3 is TGTGCCAGCAGCTTATCTGCAGGGGTCAACACTGAAGCTTTCTTT. It specifies CASSLSAGVNTEAFF.

The chain has TRBV10-3 and TRBJ2-1, with 11 bases lining up with TRBD2. The CDR3 contains 15 residues. From germline, CDR1 is ENHRY and CDR2 SYGVKD. V was pared by 6 bases and J by 5 bases, with 6 bases of the junction left unmatched. This CDR3 reads CAISTGLAEHNEQFF. The CDR3 region has the DNA TGTGCCATCAGCACGGGACTAGCGGAACACAATGAGCAGTTCTTC.

The chain is built from TRBV7-6 and TRBJ2-7; 9 positions match TRBD1. CDR1 SGHVS and CDR2 FNYEAQ come from the germline V gene. The V gene end was trimmed by 2 bases and the J gene end by 2 bases; junction bases not matched to a gene: 1. The CDR3 has 14 amino acids. The CDR3 nucleotides are TGTGCCAGCAGCTTAAGACAGGGGGCCTACGAGCAGTACTTC. It codes for CASSLRQGAYEQYF.